This is a list of T cell receptor beta chains from one sample in a study of identical twins' blood T cells. Each CDR3 protein gets one entry after TCRdb re-called the 5' RACE reads with MiXCR. Here the sample spans fewer than 450,000 distinct CDR3 sequences, 28% being singletons. The sequencing input was PBMCs. These receptors were taken from a woman aged 18 to 55 in good health. Each CDR3 is given with its conserved first and last residue. A D gene is named only where the DNA matches it firmly. Rows may omit the clone size; those that give it use once, few, many or a size class.

j_gene: TRBJ1-3
abundance: .
v_gene: TRBV7-9
len: 13
d_gene: .
CDR3aa: CASSLEGGKPIYF
CDR3nt: TGTGCCAGCAGCTTAGAGGGTGGCAAACCCATATATTTT

j_gene: TRBJ2-1
abundance: few
v_gene: TRBV20-1
len: 14
d_gene: .
CDR3aa: CSASRGASYNEQFF
CDR3nt: TGCAGTGCTAGTCGGGGAGCATCGTACAATGAGCAGTTCTTC

j_gene: TRBJ1-1
abundance: .
v_gene: TRBV27
len: 15
d_gene: TRBD1
CDR3aa: CASSSGQGANTEAFF
CDR3nt: TGTGCCAGCAGTTCGGGACAGGGGGCGAACACTGAAGCTTTCTTT

j_gene: TRBJ2-1
abundance: few
v_gene: TRBV5-1
len: 15
d_gene: TRBD1
CDR3aa: CASSRGQGPYNEQFF
CDR3nt: TGCGCCAGCAGCCGGGGACAGGGACCTTACAATGAGCAGTTCTTC

j_gene: TRBJ2-2
abundance: few
v_gene: TRBV19
len: 15
d_gene: TRBD1
CDR3aa: CASSMGQRNTGELFF
CDR3nt: TGTGCCAGTAGTATGGGACAGCGAAACACCGGGGAGCTGTTTTTT

j_gene: TRBJ2-1
abundance: .
v_gene: TRBV7-6
len: 18
d_gene: .
CDR3aa: CASSLLGGSGASYNGQFF
CDR3nt: TGTGCCAGCAGCTTGCTGGGTGGTAGCGGTGCCTCCTACAATGGGCAGTTCTTC

j_gene: TRBJ2-7
abundance: few
v_gene: TRBV7-2
len: 11
d_gene: .
CDR3aa: CASSMLHEQYF
CDR3nt: TGTGCCAGCAGCATGCTCCACGAGCAGTACTTC

j_gene: TRBJ1-2
abundance: .
v_gene: TRBV6-1
len: 13
d_gene: .
CDR3aa: CASSGRAAYGYTF
CDR3nt: TGTGCCAGCAGTGGCCGAGCTGCCTATGGCTACACCTTC

j_gene: TRBJ2-1
abundance: many
v_gene: TRBV30
len: 13
d_gene: TRBD1
CDR3aa: CACRRGTYNEQFF
CDR3nt: TGTGCCTGCCGCAGGGGGACCTACAATGAGCAGTTCTTC

j_gene: TRBJ2-2
abundance: .
v_gene: TRBV11-2
len: 18
d_gene: .
CDR3aa: CASSPIGATRQNTGELFF
CDR3nt: TGTGCCAGCAGCCCAATAGGAGCCACTCGACAGAACACCGGGGAGCTGTTTTTT

j_gene: TRBJ1-5
abundance: once
v_gene: TRBV12-3/TRBV12-4
len: 16
d_gene: .
CDR3aa: CASSLSPASGNQPQHF
CDR3nt: TGTGCCAGCAGTTTAAGTCCTGCTTCCGGCAATCAGCCCCAGCATTTT

j_gene: TRBJ1-3
abundance: few
v_gene: TRBV18
len: 15
d_gene: .
CDR3aa: CASSPPLSSGNTIYF
CDR3nt: TGTGCCAGCTCACCACCACTGTCCTCGGGTAACACCATATATTTT

j_gene: TRBJ2-7
abundance: .
v_gene: TRBV5-1
len: 15
d_gene: .
CDR3aa: CASSSPHSGNYEQYF
CDR3nt: TGCGCCAGCAGCTCGCCCCATTCAGGGAACTACGAGCAGTACTTC

j_gene: TRBJ2-3
abundance: .
v_gene: TRBV9
len: 15
d_gene: .
CDR3aa: CAIGGAGFPTDTQYF
CDR3nt: TGTGCCATTGGGGGGGCGGGCTTTCCCACAGATACGCAGTATTTT

j_gene: TRBJ2-2
abundance: .
v_gene: TRBV20-1
len: 15
d_gene: TRBD2
CDR3aa: CSARRAGGNTGELFF
CDR3nt: TGCAGTGCTAGGAGGGCGGGAGGAAATACCGGGGAGCTGTTTTTT

j_gene: TRBJ2-3
abundance: few
v_gene: TRBV11-2
len: 12
d_gene: TRBD2
CDR3aa: CASSLDERLAYF
CDR3nt: TGTGCCAGCAGCTTAGATGAGCGACTAGCGTATTTT

j_gene: TRBJ1-1
abundance: once
v_gene: TRBV29-1
len: 15
d_gene: TRBD1
CDR3aa: CSVVSGQTSNTEAFF
CDR3nt: TGCAGCGTTGTTTCGGGACAGACCTCGAACACTGAAGCTTTCTTT

j_gene: TRBJ1-1
abundance: few
v_gene: TRBV19
len: 14
d_gene: .
CDR3aa: CASSMGQMNTEAFF
CDR3nt: TGTGCCAGTAGTATGGGACAAATGAACACTGAAGCTTTCTTT

j_gene: TRBJ2-3
abundance: few
v_gene: TRBV6-2/TRBV6-3
len: 18
d_gene: TRBD1
CDR3aa: CASRPRDRGLSHTDTQYF
CDR3nt: TGTGCCAGCAGACCGCGGGACAGGGGGCTCAGCCACACAGATACGCAGTATTTT

j_gene: TRBJ2-1
abundance: .
v_gene: TRBV7-9
len: 15
d_gene: TRBD2
CDR3aa: CASSSGTSGLNEQFF
CDR3nt: TGTGCCAGCAGCTCCGGGACTAGTGGCCTCAATGAGCAGTTCTTC

j_gene: TRBJ2-7
abundance: .
v_gene: TRBV27
len: 15
d_gene: TRBD1
CDR3aa: CASSYKPGQGYEQYF
CDR3nt: TGTGCCAGCAGTTACAAGCCGGGACAGGGATACGAGCAGTACTTC

j_gene: TRBJ1-2
abundance: few
v_gene: TRBV27
len: 14
d_gene: TRBD1
CDR3aa: CASSFRTGGVGYTF
CDR3nt: TGTGCCAGCAGTTTCCGGACAGGGGGCGTTGGCTACACCTTC

j_gene: TRBJ1-5
abundance: few
v_gene: TRBV29-1
len: 15
d_gene: .
CDR3aa: CSVEFGGAGNQPQHF
CDR3nt: TGCAGCGTTGAGTTTGGGGGGGCCGGCAATCAGCCCCAGCATTTT

j_gene: TRBJ1-2
abundance: .
v_gene: TRBV7-9
len: 12
d_gene: .
CDR3aa: CASSSSGVGYTF
CDR3nt: TGTGCCAGCAGCTCCTCCGGGGTGGGCTACACCTTC

j_gene: TRBJ1-2
abundance: few
v_gene: TRBV29-1
len: 12
d_gene: .
CDR3aa: CSVERTDYGYTF
CDR3nt: TGCAGCGTTGAAAGGACAGACTATGGCTACACCTTC

j_gene: TRBJ1-1
abundance: .
v_gene: TRBV10-3
len: 15
d_gene: .
CDR3aa: CAISESRGSNTEAFF
CDR3nt: TGTGCCATCAGTGAGTCGAGGGGGTCGAACACTGAAGCTTTCTTT

j_gene: TRBJ2-3
abundance: few
v_gene: TRBV10-3
len: 13
d_gene: TRBD2
CDR3aa: CAVTSGHTDTQYF
CDR3nt: TGTGCCGTCACTAGCGGACACACAGATACGCAGTATTTT

j_gene: TRBJ2-2
abundance: .
v_gene: TRBV29-1
len: 14
d_gene: TRBD1
CDR3aa: CSTTGGSNTGELFF
CDR3nt: TGCAGCACGACAGGGGGCTCGAACACCGGGGAGCTGTTTTTT

j_gene: TRBJ1-1
abundance: .
v_gene: TRBV5-1
len: 16
d_gene: .
CDR3aa: CASSLIPGASNTEALF
CDR3nt: TGCGCCAGCAGCTTGATTCCAGGGGCCTCGAACACTGAAGCTTTATTT

j_gene: TRBJ1-2
abundance: few
v_gene: TRBV18
len: 15
d_gene: .
CDR3aa: CASSPSQGANYGYTF
CDR3nt: TGTGCCAGCTCACCCAGCCAGGGAGCTAACTATGGCTACACCTTC

j_gene: TRBJ1-3
abundance: many
v_gene: TRBV9
len: 17
d_gene: TRBD1
CDR3aa: CASSVAGQSFSGNTIYF
CDR3nt: TGTGCCAGCAGCGTGGCGGGACAGTCCTTCTCTGGAAACACCATATATTTT

j_gene: TRBJ1-6
abundance: few
v_gene: TRBV3-1
len: 13
d_gene: .
CDR3aa: CASSQARNSPLHF
CDR3nt: TGTGCCAGCAGCCAAGCACGGAATTCACCCCTCCACTTT

j_gene: TRBJ2-1
abundance: .
v_gene: TRBV6-5
len: 11
d_gene: .
CDR3aa: CASREYNEQFF
CDR3nt: TGTGCCAGCAGGGAATACAATGAGCAGTTCTTC